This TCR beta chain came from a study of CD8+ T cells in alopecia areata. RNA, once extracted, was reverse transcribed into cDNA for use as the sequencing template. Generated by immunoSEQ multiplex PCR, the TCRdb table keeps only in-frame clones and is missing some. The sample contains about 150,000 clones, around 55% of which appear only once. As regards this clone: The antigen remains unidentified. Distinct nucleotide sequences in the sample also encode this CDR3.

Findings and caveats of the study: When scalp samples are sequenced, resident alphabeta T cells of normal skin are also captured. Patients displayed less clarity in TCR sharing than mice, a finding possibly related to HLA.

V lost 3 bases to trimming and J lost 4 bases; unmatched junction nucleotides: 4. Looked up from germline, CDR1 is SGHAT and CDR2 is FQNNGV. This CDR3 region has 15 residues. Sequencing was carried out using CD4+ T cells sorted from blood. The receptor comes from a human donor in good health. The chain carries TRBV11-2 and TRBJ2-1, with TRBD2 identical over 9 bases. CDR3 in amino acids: CASSFSGSSYNEQFF. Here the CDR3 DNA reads TGTGCCAGCAGCTTTAGCGGGAGTTCATACAATGAGCAGTTCTTC.